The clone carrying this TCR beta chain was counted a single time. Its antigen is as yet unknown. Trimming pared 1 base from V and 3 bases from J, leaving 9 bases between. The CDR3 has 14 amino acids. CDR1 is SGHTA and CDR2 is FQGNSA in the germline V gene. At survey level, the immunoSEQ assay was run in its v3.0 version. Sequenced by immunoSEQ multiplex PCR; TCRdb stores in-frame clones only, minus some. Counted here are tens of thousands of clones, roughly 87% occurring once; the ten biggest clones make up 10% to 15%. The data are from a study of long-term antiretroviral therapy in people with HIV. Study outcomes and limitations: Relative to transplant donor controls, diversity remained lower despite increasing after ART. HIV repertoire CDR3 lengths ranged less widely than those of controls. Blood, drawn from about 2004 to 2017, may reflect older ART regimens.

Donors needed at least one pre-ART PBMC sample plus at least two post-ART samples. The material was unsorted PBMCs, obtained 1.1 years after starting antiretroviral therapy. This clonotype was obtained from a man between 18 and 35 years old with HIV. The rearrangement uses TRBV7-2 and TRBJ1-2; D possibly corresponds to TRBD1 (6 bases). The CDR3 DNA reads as TGTGCCAGCAGCTTAGAGGCAGGGGACTATGGCTACACCTTC. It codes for CASSLEAGDYGYTF.